This passage covers 31 T cell receptor beta chains from one sample sequenced in a study of T cell responses to AZD1222 COVID-19 vaccine. TCRdb's table, derived via immunoSEQ multiplex PCR, lists solely in-frame clones and lacks some. The sample holds around 120,000 clones; about 86% are singletons and the top ten take approximately 15%. The material was peripheral blood, obtained 28 days after the second AZD1222 dose. The source is an adult who received the AZD1222 COVID-19 vaccine.

This chain joins TRBV18 and TRBJ2-7; TRBD2 matches at 8 bases. The germline CDR1 and CDR2 sequences are KGHSH and LQKENI. V trimming: 4 bases; J trimming: 7 bases; junction bases outside the gene matches: 12. The CDR3 is made up of 15 amino acids. As DNA, the CDR3 is TGTGCCAGCTCACACAGTGGGACTAGTCTGCGGGAGCAGTACTTC. It encodes CASSHSGTSLREQYF.

This chain links TRBV19 with TRBJ1-1; D unclear. Germline V gene data show CDR1 as LNHDA and CDR2 as SQIVND (reference sequence). CDR3 length: 13 amino acids. Trimming left V 3 bases short and J 1 base short, with 6 bases between. CDR3 loop: CASSIAPNTEAFF. CDR3 bases: TGTGCCAGTAGTATTGCCCCGAACACTGAAGCTTTCTTT.

The rearrangement joins TRBV10-3 to TRBJ2-1, with no clear D. The length of the CDR3 is 11 residues. V lost 10 bases, J lost 10 bases, and 14 bases lay in between. Germline loops: CDR1 ENHRY, CDR2 SYGVKD. This CDR3 is CANQGPGEQFF. CDR3 nucleotides: TGTGCCAACCAAGGGCCCGGCGAGCAGTTCTTC.

The chain links TRBV19 to TRBJ2-7; TRBD1 might be the D (6 bases). Germline assignment: CDR1 LNHDA and CDR2 SQIVND (reference sequence). The V gene lost 3 bases and the J gene lost 2 bases, with 17 bases spanning the gap. This CDR3 has 16 amino acids. CDR3 nucleotide sequence: TGTGCCAGTAGTATTGGTTCAGGGGCACTAACCTACGAGCAGTACTTC. This translates into CASSIGSGALTYEQYF.

The gene calls are TRBV11-2 and TRBJ1-1; D uncertain. V dropped 0 bases and J dropped 1 base, with 12 bases sitting between them. The CDR3 length is 16 residues. CDR1 and CDR2 from the germline V gene are SGHAT and FQNNGV. CDR3 sequence: CASSLEFGRKNTEAFF. The CDR3 bases are TGTGCCAGCAGCTTAGAATTTGGCAGGAAGAACACTGAAGCTTTCTTT. Full variable domain (outside the CDR3, taken from reference TRBV11-2 and TRBJ1-1): EAGVAQSPRYKIIEKRQSVAFWCNPISGHATLYWYQQILGQGPKLLIQFQNNGVVDDSQLPKDRFSAERLKGVDSTLKIQPAKLEDSAVYLCASSLEFGRKNTEAFFGQGTRLTVV.

The chain's CDR3 is CASSMQLNTEAFF. Written as DNA, the CDR3 is TGCGCCAGCAGCATGCAGTTGAACACTGAAGCTTTCTTT. V and J are TRBV5-1 and TRBJ1-1; D is ambiguous. CDR1 is SGHRS, CDR2 YFSETQ, per germline. V was pared by 4 bases and J by 0 bases, with 7 bases between. There are 13 residues in the CDR3.

The chain couples TRBV11-2 to TRBJ1-1; D ambiguous. Between the trimmed V and J ends, which lost 1 base and 1 base, there was a span of 10 bases. CDR1 is SGHAT, CDR2 FQNNGV, per germline. The CDR3 has 15 amino acids. Here the CDR3 reads CASSLAGNQNTEAFF. CDR3 nucleotides: TGTGCCAGCAGCTTAGCAGGTAACCAGAACACTGAAGCTTTCTTT.

This clone has more than one count but fewer than ten. The chain uses TRBV7-6 and TRBJ1-6; tentative D call: TRBD1 (5 bases). The CDR3 is made up of 16 amino acids. Germline CDR1 is SGHVS and CDR2 is FNYEAQ. V lost 5 bases and J lost 5, with 16 bases in between. DNA for the CDR3: TGTGCCAGCAGCAGTCGGGCGGGGACGGATAATTCACCCCTCCACTTT. Translating gives CASSSRAGTDNSPLHF.

This clone was counted a single time. This chain links TRBV25-1 with TRBJ1-2; weak D call: TRBD1 (5 bases). The germline gives CDR1 MGHDK, CDR2 SYGVNS. This CDR3 has 12 amino acids. Trimming removed 6 bases at V and 4 bases at J, with 9 bases between. CDR3 sequence: CASSGGGYGYTF. CDR3 bases: TGTGCCAGCAGCGGGGGGGGCTATGGCTACACCTTC.

V gene TRBV9 combines with J gene TRBJ2-2; perhaps TRBD1 as D (6 bases). The CDR3 has 15 amino acids. Trimming took off 3 bases at V and 3 bases at J, with 12 bases between the two ends. Germline V lookup: CDR1 SGDLS, CDR2 YYNGEE. CDR3 bases: TGTGCCAGCAGCGCGGGACACCGGGACACCGGGGAGCTGTTTTTT. This sequence encodes CASSAGHRDTGELFF.

This clone was observed a few times. The rearrangement uses TRBV6-1 and TRBJ1-4; maybe TRBD1 (5 bases). Germline V gene data show CDR1 as MNHNS and CDR2 as SASEGT. The V and J ends lost 0 bases and 5 bases respectively, with 19 bases between them. This CDR3 has 18 amino acids. DNA of the CDR3: TGTGCCAGCAGTGAAGCGGGGCGGGGGTTGGGGAGAAATGAAAAACTGTTTTTT. This encodes CASSEAGRGLGRNEKLFF.

The V gene is TRBV15, the J gene TRBJ1-4; 9 bases line up with TRBD1. Looked up from germline, CDR1 is LNHNV and CDR2 is YYDKDF (reference sequence). The V gene end was trimmed by 1 base and the J gene end by 2 bases; junction bases not matched to a gene: 2. This CDR3 is built from 16 residues. In DNA, the CDR3 is TGTGCCACCAGCAGAGGACAGGGGGGCACTAATGAAAAACTGTTTTTT. This encodes CATSRGQGGTNEKLFF. The whole variable domain, filled in from reference TRBV15 and TRBJ1-4, reads DAMVIQNPRYQVTQFGKPVTLSCSQTLNHNVMYWYQQKSSQAPKLLFHYYDKDFNNEADTPDNFQSRRPNTSFCFLDIRSPGLGDTAMYLCATSRGQGGTNEKLFFGSGTQLSVL.

The chain carries TRBV11-2 and TRBJ1-1; D gene ambiguous. V was cut by 5 bases and J by 1 base, with 5 bases left in between. Germline CDR1 and CDR2: SGHAT and FQNNGV. This CDR3 region has 12 residues. CDR3 in DNA: TGTGCCAGCAGCGAAGAGAACACTGAAGCTTTCTTT. Encoded protein: CASSEENTEAFF. Filled out from reference TRBV11-2 and TRBJ1-1, the complete variable domain reads EAGVAQSPRYKIIEKRQSVAFWCNPISGHATLYWYQQILGQGPKLLIQFQNNGVVDDSQLPKDRFSAERLKGVDSTLKIQPAKLEDSAVYLCASSEENTEAFFGQGTRLTVV.

The DNA of the CDR3 is TGTGCCATCAGTGAACTAGCGGGGGAGTCCTACGAGCAGTACTTC. Its translation: CAISELAGESYEQYF. The rearrangement links TRBV10-3 to TRBJ2-7; 11 bases map to TRBD2. The CDR3 runs 15 residues. Per the germline V gene, CDR1 is ENHRY and CDR2 is SYGVKD. With V trimmed by 3 bases and J by 1 base, 2 bases remained unmatched.

The chain has TRBV7-2 and TRBJ1-3, with D hard to call. Per germline, CDR1 SGHTA and CDR2 FQGNSA. Trimming took 5 bases from V and 0 from J, leaving 11 bases between them. CDR3 length equals 15 residues. The CDR3 bases are TGTGCCAGCAGCCCAGCGACGGACTCTGGAAACACCATATATTTT. It specifies CASSPATDSGNTIYF.

Of note for this clone: Different DNA sequences within this sample yield the same CDR3. This rearrangement joins TRBV12-3 or TRBV12-4 to TRBJ1-1; D uncertain. This CDR3 is 11 amino acids long. V lost 5 bases, J lost 6 bases, and 7 bases lay in between. CDR3 bases: TGTGCCAGCAGTAGGCGGGCTGAAGCTTTCTTT. Translation gives CASSRRAEAFF.

This chain links TRBV3-1 (or the pseudogene TRBV3-2) with TRBJ1-4; no firm D call. This CDR3 spans 11 amino acids. Trimming stripped 0 bases from V and 11 bases from J, with 4 bases between. The germline CDR1 and CDR2 sequences are LGHDT and YNNKEL (reference sequence). The CDR3 reads CASSQDRKLFF. The CDR3 nucleotides are TGTGCCAGCAGCCAAGATCGGAAACTGTTTTTT.

This sequence joins TRBV29-1 and TRBJ1-2; D might be TRBD1 (6 bases). This CDR3 region has 13 residues. Trimming cost V 8 bases and J 6 bases, with 19 bases left between them. Germline CDR1 is SQVTM and CDR2 is ANQGSEA. As DNA, the CDR3 is TGCAGCTCCAGGTCGGACAGTCAGGATGGCTACACCTTC. This codes for CSSRSDSQDGYTF.

The chain couples TRBV9 to TRBJ2-3; 8 bases map to TRBD2. The V segment lost 1 base and the J segment 3 bases; nucleotides outside the gene matches: 4. CDR3 length: 15 amino acids. In germline, CDR1 is SGDLS, CDR2 YYNGEE. The CDR3 loop is CASSVTSGSTDTQYF. CDR3 nucleotide sequence: TGTGCCAGCAGCGTAACTAGCGGATCAACAGATACGCAGTATTTT.

The V and J genes are TRBV5-5 and TRBJ1-1, with D unresolved. This CDR3 contains 16 residues. Germline V CDR1 and CDR2: SGHKS, YYEKEE (reference sequence). Trimming stripped 2 bases from V and 1 base from J, with 15 bases between. The CDR3 sequence is CASSLIYGRKNTEAFF. Here the CDR3 DNA reads TGTGCCAGCAGCTTAATCTACGGACGAAAGAACACTGAAGCTTTCTTT.

The rearrangement uses TRBV24-1 and TRBJ1-1; D ambiguous. Trimming took 0 bases from V and 6 from J, leaving 10 bases between them. CDR3 size: 14 residues. In germline, CDR1 is KGHDR, CDR2 SFDVKD. CDR3 loop: CATSDLMGYAEAFF. As DNA, the CDR3 is TGTGCCACCAGTGATTTGATGGGGTACGCTGAAGCTTTCTTT.

This chain links TRBV6-2 or TRBV6-3 with TRBJ2-7; 7 positions agree with TRBD1. This CDR3 comprises 14 residues. CDR1 and CDR2 from the germline V gene are MNHEY and SVGEGT. V lost 6 bases, J lost 3 bases, and 8 bases stayed unmatched. Here the CDR3 DNA reads TGTGCCAGCAGCCACGGACAGGTCCGCTACGAGCAGTACTTC. Translating it yields CASSHGQVRYEQYF.

This rearrangement joins TRBV7-2 to TRBJ2-3; D not resolved. The CDR3 is made up of 12 amino acids. In germline, CDR1 is SGHTA, CDR2 FQGNSA. Trimming stripped 0 bases from V and 10 bases from J, with 8 bases between. The CDR3 coding sequence is TGTGCCAGCAGCTTAGCGGAAAGTGCGCAGTATTTT. Encoded protein: CASSLAESAQYF. The variable domain in full, with the rest retrieved from reference TRBV7-2 and TRBJ2-3, is GAGVSQSPSNKVTEKGKDVELRCDPISGHTALYWYRQSLGQGLEFLIYFQGNSAPDKSGLPSDRFSAERTGGSVSTLTIQRTQQEDSAVYLCASSLAESAQYFGPGTRLTVL.

The chain uses TRBV18 and TRBJ2-5; D gene unclear. Germline CDR1 KGHSH, CDR2 LQKENI. V was trimmed by 1 base and J by 5 bases, leaving 5 bases between them. The length of the CDR3 is 12 residues. CDR3 protein: CASSPLMETQYF. The DNA for the CDR3 is TGTGCCAGCTCACCACTCATGGAGACCCAGTACTTC. Using reference TRBV18 and TRBJ2-5 for the parts outside the CDR3, the full variable domain is NAGVMQNPRHLVRRRGQEARLRCSPMKGHSHVYWYRQLPEEGLKFMVYLQKENIIDESGMPKERFSAEFPKEGPSILRIQQVVRGDSAAYFCASSPLMETQYFGPGTRLLVL.

The chain employs TRBV27 and TRBJ1-2; 7 bases align to TRBD1. Germline lookup yields CDR1 MNHEY and CDR2 SMNVEV (reference sequence). With 4 bases clipped from V and 4 bases from J, the junction kept 9 bases outside the gene matches. This CDR3 has 15 residues. The CDR3 region is CASSSLGQDPYGYTF. The DNA for the CDR3 is TGTGCCAGCAGTTCCCTAGGACAGGACCCCTATGGCTACACCTTC.

This rearrangement joins TRBV5-1 to TRBJ2-1, with 7 bases lining up with TRBD1. Germline values: CDR1 SGHRS, CDR2 YFSETQ. The CDR3 has 15 residues. Trimming at V came to 3 bases and at J to 0 bases, leaving 3 bases not matched to a gene. CDR3: CASSSTGSSYNEQFF. In DNA form, the CDR3 reads TGCGCCAGCAGCTCGACAGGGAGCTCCTACAATGAGCAGTTCTTC. The complete variable domain, with remaining parts taken from reference TRBV5-1 and TRBJ2-1, reads KAGVTQTPRYLIKTRGQQVTLSCSPISGHRSVSWYQQTPGQGLQFLFEYFSETQRNKGNFPGRFSGRQFSNSRSEMNVSTLELGDSALYLCASSSTGSSYNEQFFGPGTRLTVL.

The rearrangement uses TRBV30 and TRBJ1-5; possibly TRBD1 for D (6 bases). Deletions cut 2 bases from V and 0 bases from J, with 8 bases between. Per germline, CDR1 GTSNPN and CDR2 SVGIG (reference sequence). The CDR3 totals 14 residues. The CDR3, as DNA: TGTGCCTGGAGTCAGGGGCATAGCAATCAGCCCCAGCATTTT. Encoded protein: CAWSQGHSNQPQHF.

The gene calls are TRBV24-1 and TRBJ2-6, with TRBD1 matching over 10 bases. The V gene's germline CDR1 is KGHDR and CDR2 SFDVKD. This CDR3 has 17 residues. Trimming took 4 bases from V and 2 from J; bases not matched to a gene: 4. The CDR3 nucleotides are TGTGCCACCAGTGAGGGACAGGGGACTCCTGGGGCCAACGTCCTGACTTTC. Translated, it gives CATSEGQGTPGANVLTF.

A word on this clone: The junction and the germline gene differ at one end; a read error may be behind it. V usage is TRBV2 and J usage is TRBJ2-7; 8 nucleotides match TRBD1. Germline V gives CDR1 SNHLY, CDR2 FYNNEI. This CDR3 has 14 residues. For the CDR3, the DNA is TGTGCCAGCAGGGAAGGACAGGGCAGCTACGAGCAGTACTTC. It specifies CASREGQGSYEQYF.

The gene calls are TRBV7-9 and TRBJ1-4, with a possible D match to TRBD1 (5 bases). The CDR3 sequence is 14 residues long. With 4 bases removed from V and 8 bases from J, the gap between germline ends came to 14 bases. Per germline, CDR1 SEHNR and CDR2 FQNEAQ (reference sequence). This CDR3 reads CASSSGQGTEKLFF. As DNA, the CDR3 is TGTGCCAGCAGCTCCGGCCAGGGAACCGAAAAACTGTTTTTT.

This chain connects TRBV5-1 to TRBJ2-3; 9 bases are a match to TRBD2. J was trimmed by 5 bases and V by 3 bases; bases with no gene match: 7. CDR3 size: 15 residues. Germline CDR1 is SGHRS and CDR2 is YFSETQ. The CDR3: CASSSGLARGDTQYF. CDR3 bases: TGCGCCAGCAGCTCCGGACTAGCGAGAGGAGATACGCAGTATTTT.